The rows below give T cell receptor beta chains drawn from one sample of a study of blood T cells in healthy people across ages. TCRdb reprocessed the 5' RACE reads via MiXCR and lists one record per CDR3 protein. The data show 800,000 or so distinct CDR3 sequences, approximately 25% seen once. The sample was also linked to a second study, of T cells of mothers and their children.

The specimen sequenced was blood. The receptors stem from a boy younger than 18 in good health. Both conserved end residues are part of each CDR3. The order of the fields is clone size, D gene, V gene, J gene, CDR3 DNA, CDR3 protein. D genes are given only for firm matches. Expanded clones get a size class; other rows say once, few or many, or leave the size out.

>few|TRBD1|TRBV20-1|TRBJ1-4
TGCAGTGCTGGGGGGGACAGTCTAAATGAAAAACTGTTTTTT
CSAGGDSLNEKLFF
>-|-|TRBV12-3/TRBV12-4|TRBJ2-5
TGTGCCAGCAGTTTTAAACAGACCCAGTACTTC
CASSFKQTQYF
>-|TRBD1|TRBV6-1|TRBJ1-1
TGTGCCAGCGGTTCCCAGGGGGGGAACACTGAAGCTTTCTTT
CASGSQGGNTEAFF
>-|-|TRBV12-3/TRBV12-4|TRBJ2-3
TGTGCCAGCAGTTTAAGGCAGGAGGCGAGCACAGATACGCAGTATTTT
CASSLRQEASTDTQYF
>-|-|TRBV6-2/TRBV6-3|TRBJ1-4
TGTGCCAGCAGTTACGGCGGCGGGGCGACTAATGAAAAACTGTTTTTT
CASSYGGGATNEKLFF
>few|-|TRBV2|TRBJ2-1
TGTGCCAGCAGTGTCAGCGGGTACAATGAGCAGTTCTTC
CASSVSGYNEQFF
>few|TRBD1|TRBV5-1|TRBJ1-2
TGCGCCAGCAGCCCGGTCACGGGACAGGGATATGGCTACACCTTC
CASSPVTGQGYGYTF
>-|TRBD1|TRBV20-1|TRBJ1-2
TGCAGTGCAACCGACAGGGTTAGTGACTATGGCTACACCTTC
CSATDRVSDYGYTF
>-|-|TRBV5-5|TRBJ2-6
TGTGCCAGCAGCTTGGAGGTTGTGGAGGTCCTCTCTGGGGCCAACGTCCTGACTTTC
CASSLEVVEVLSGANVLTF
>-|-|TRBV5-1|TRBJ1-1
TGCGCCAGCAGCTTGGAGGGCTGGAACACTGAAGCTTTCTTT
CASSLEGWNTEAFF
>few|TRBD2|TRBV7-2|TRBJ2-7
TGTGCCAGCAGCTTACCGGGACTAGGCTTCTACGAGCAGTACTTC
CASSLPGLGFYEQYF
>few|TRBD2|TRBV10-3|TRBJ2-1
TGTGCCATCAGTGGGACTAGCGGGCCCCGACCTGAGCAGTTCTTC
CAISGTSGPRPEQFF